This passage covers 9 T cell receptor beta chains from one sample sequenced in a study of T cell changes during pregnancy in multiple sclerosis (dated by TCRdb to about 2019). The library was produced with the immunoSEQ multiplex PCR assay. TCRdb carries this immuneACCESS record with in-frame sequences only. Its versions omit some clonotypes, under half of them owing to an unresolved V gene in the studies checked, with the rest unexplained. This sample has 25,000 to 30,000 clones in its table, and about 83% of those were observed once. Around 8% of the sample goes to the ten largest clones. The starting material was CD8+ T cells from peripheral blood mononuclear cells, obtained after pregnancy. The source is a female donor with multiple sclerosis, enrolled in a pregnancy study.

CDR3 in amino acids: CAWSVSGEGPGYTF. The CDR3 region has the DNA TGTGCCTGGAGTGTTTCGGGGGAAGGGCCTGGCTACACCTTC. The rearrangement joins TRBV30 to TRBJ1-2; a possible D gene is TRBD1 (5 bases). Germline values: CDR1 GTSNPN, CDR2 SVGIG (reference sequence). V lost 0 bases and J 7 bases, leaving 15 bases between the germline ends. The CDR3 contains 14 residues.

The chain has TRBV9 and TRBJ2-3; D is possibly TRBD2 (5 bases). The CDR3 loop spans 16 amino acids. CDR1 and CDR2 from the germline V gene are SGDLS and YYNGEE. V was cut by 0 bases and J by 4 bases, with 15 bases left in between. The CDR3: CASSVDGGAGADTQYF. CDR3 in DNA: TGTGCCAGCAGCGTAGATGGAGGAGCCGGGGCAGATACGCAGTATTTT.

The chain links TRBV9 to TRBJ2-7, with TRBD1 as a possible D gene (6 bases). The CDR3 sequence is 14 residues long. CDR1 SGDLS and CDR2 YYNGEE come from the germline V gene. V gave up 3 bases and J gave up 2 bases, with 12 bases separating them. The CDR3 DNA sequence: TGTGCCAGCAGCGAGGGCAGGGGAACCTACGAGCAGTACTTC. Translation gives CASSEGRGTYEQYF.

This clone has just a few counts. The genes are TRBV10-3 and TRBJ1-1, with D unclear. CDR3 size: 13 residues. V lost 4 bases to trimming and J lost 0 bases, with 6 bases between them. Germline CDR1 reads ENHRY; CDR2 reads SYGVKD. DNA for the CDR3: TGTGCCATCAGTGGGGAGATGAACACTGAAGCTTTCTTT. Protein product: CAISGEMNTEAFF.

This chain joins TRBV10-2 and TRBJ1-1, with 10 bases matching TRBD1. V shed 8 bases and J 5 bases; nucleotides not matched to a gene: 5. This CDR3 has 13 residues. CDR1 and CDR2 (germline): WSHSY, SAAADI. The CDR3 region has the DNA TGCGCCAGCTCGGGACAGGGGATAACTGAAGCTTTCTTT. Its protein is CASSGQGITEAFF.

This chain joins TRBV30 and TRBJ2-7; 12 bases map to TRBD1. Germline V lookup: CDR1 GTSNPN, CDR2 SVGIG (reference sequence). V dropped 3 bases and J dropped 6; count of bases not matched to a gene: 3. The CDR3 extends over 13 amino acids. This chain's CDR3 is CAWRGQGAIEQYF. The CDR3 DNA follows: TGTGCCTGGAGGGGACAGGGGGCGATCGAGCAGTACTTC.

In nucleotides, the CDR3 is TGCGCCAGCAGCCCCAGGCAGGCAGTGGGGAACACTGAAGCTTTCTTT. The encoded protein is CASSPRQAVGNTEAFF. The rearrangement joins TRBV4-1 to TRBJ1-1; D is undetermined. Germline CDR1 MGHRA, CDR2 YSYEKL. CDR3 length: 16 residues. Between the trimmed V and J ends, which lost 4 bases and 1 base, there was a span of 16 bases.

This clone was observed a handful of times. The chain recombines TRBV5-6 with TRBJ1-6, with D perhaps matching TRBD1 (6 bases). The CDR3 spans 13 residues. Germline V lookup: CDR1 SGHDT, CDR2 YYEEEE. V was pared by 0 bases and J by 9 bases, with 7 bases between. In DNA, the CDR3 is TGTGCCAGCAGCTTGGGGGGGCCTTCACCCCTCCACTTT. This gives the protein CASSLGGPSPLHF.

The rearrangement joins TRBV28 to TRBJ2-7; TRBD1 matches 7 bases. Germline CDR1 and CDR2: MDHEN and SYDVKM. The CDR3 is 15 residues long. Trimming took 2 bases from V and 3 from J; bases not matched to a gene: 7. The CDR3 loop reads CASSLDRDTNYEQYF. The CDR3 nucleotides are TGTGCCAGCAGTTTAGACAGGGACACCAACTACGAGCAGTACTTC. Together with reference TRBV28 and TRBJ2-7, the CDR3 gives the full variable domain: DVKVTQSSRYLVKRTGEKVFLECVQDMDHENMFWYRQDPGLGLRLIYFSYDVKMKEKGDIPEGYSVSREKKERFSLILESASTNQTSMYLCASSLDRDTNYEQYFGPGTRLTVT.